This TCR beta chain emerged from a study of cytomegalovirus exposure and HLA in healthy donors (dated by TCRdb to 2017 to 2019). Regarding the study in general: According to an earlier analysis of several hundred of the donors, about 179 million T cells yielded some 120 million unique TCR beta sequences and 276 Gb of sequence data. An earlier analysis of 500 to 750 of the donors applied high-throughput TCR beta sequencing to assess whether each TCR beta V gene segment acted as functional or pseudogenic. An early release covering roughly 640 HLA-typed donors comprised roughly 300 gigabases of sequencing data and around 80 million unique TCR sequences. HLA typing covered class I and class II loci at four-digit resolution. The study used immunosequencing to profile the T cell repertoires of around 600 subjects and linked those repertoires to cytomegalovirus serostatus. To predict cytomegalovirus infection status, the study brought together high-throughput TCR immunosequencing, statistical association of individual TCRs with disease status, and machine learning. In a later genetic analysis, genome-wide SNP genotypes for about 65% of the roughly 700 donors were used, and that subset was treated as a discovery cohort. The number of donors typed differed by locus, with about 629-640 for A, B, C, DRB1 and DQB1, around 560 for DQA1, 600 to 610 for DPA1, and approximately 470 for DPB1. Across approximately 420 genotyped donors of the cohort, an average of approximately 220,000 unique TCR beta nucleotide sequences per donor were sequenced, and 15% to 20% of those sequences were non-productive. In a later analysis, previously published TCR beta repertoires from about 640 donors were re-analyzed and high-resolution HLA genotyping was added so that TCR occurrence patterns could be studied. Several DR-DQ haplotypes were handled as single units for association and clustering because linkage in the cohort was strong. The later analysis used no new phenotypic data to find candidate immune exposures, relying instead on TCR beta sequences and their occurrence across donors. The study aimed to test whether cataloging public T cell receptors could reveal signatures of past pathogen exposure. The genetic ancestry cluster associated with self-reported Caucasian donors included 80% to 90% of the 398 genotyped donors. Donor age, sex, ethnicity and CMV serostatus were collected together with the repertoire data. All discovery cohort repertoires had been generated on a single sequencing platform. Besides the first cohort of roughly 660 subjects, a separate validation cohort made up of roughly 120 different subjects was used. General findings and caveats noted by the study authors: According to a later genetic analysis, donors in an Asian-associated ancestry cluster had fewer N-insertions in productive TCRs than the roughly 660-donor mean. In vitro tests confirmed that a few of the cytomegalovirus-associated TCR beta chains recognize cytomegalovirus antigens. The sequencing pipeline was judged likely to have produced a cluster of highly shared sequence variants as a technical artifact. Most TCR sequences were observed very rarely across donors, whereas some public TCRs were present in many individuals. CMV serostatus was the only immune exposure information available for the cohort. Because HLA typing was missing for some donors at each locus, association tests included only the typed subset. Correlated functional status among segregating V segments might reflect linkage disequilibrium, but an unknown experimental factor could not be ruled out. Compared with equally common non-associated chains, HLA-associated TCR beta chains in a later analysis were more clonally expanded and had lower generation probabilities. Broadly in line with IMGT annotations, most TCR beta V segments showed up in productive rearrangements about 87% or about 30% of the time in an earlier analysis of 450 to 600 of the donors. In a later analysis, the rate of TCR association differed among HLA loci, with DRB1 alleles having the most associated TCRs and HLA-C alleles having the fewest. Because the 87-base-pair reads could not distinguish some IMGT-functional V segments, including TRBV6-2 and TRBV6-3, those segments were excluded. Because counts were too low, seventeen rarely observed V segments, including chromosome 9 orphons, were excluded from the earlier analysis of under 650 of the donors. A later analysis associated some 17,000 TCR beta sequences with specific HLA alleles at a false discovery rate of 0.05. According to a later analysis, parvovirus B19, influenza, CMV and Epstein-Barr virus appeared linked to several top co-occurrence clusters. A further reported finding was that TCR beta sequences accurately predicted the HLA-A and HLA-B alleles for most subjects in the first cohort. In a later genetic analysis, a missense DCLRE1C variant was associated with V-gene and J-gene trimming of TCR beta chains, and the association was replicated in an independent cohort. According to a later analysis, most CMV-associated TCR beta chains appeared to be HLA-restricted, and the HLA associations seemed to be driven largely by CMV exposure. This cohort had only TCR beta chains sequenced, and the lack of alpha or paired-chain data limited which features could be detected. In the study, around 150 TCR beta chains were listed as associated with cytomegalovirus. Strong co-occurrence of HLA alleles, especially DR and DQ, made assigning TCR associations to individual alleles difficult. The classifier was reported to diagnose cytomegalovirus status with high specificity and sensitivity in both the original cohort and the validation cohort. The authors suggested that the approach could potentially be generalized to other disease states and immunological phenotypes. The presence/absence analyses assumed that sequencing depth was roughly uniform across donors, and that assumption may not be true.

The cohort was made up of 666 healthy bone marrow donors. All cohort members were sampled while nominally healthy, although unrecorded immune exposures were likely present. CMV serostatus was positive for about 290 and negative for about 55% of the roughly 670 cohort members, and was not recorded for this donor. Each donor provided a peripheral blood sample, and peripheral blood mononuclear cells were used for TCR beta sequencing. Genomic DNA extraction from the blood cell samples was performed with the Qiagen DNeasy Blood Extraction Kit. The germline V gene specifies MRHNA as CDR1 and SNTAGT as CDR2. From cysteine to phenylalanine, the CDR3 is 16 amino acids long. The read is trimmed to its CDR3 DNA, 48 bases read in frame from base 1. V and J lose 2 bases and 4 bases, and a span of 12 bases separates them. To prepare the library, the immunoSEQ multiplex PCR assay was applied. For the multiplex PCR, a mixture combining 60 forward primers for TCR Vbeta segments and 13 reverse primers for TCR Jbeta segments was used. A multiplex PCR assay on genomic DNA amplified the CDR3 region of rearranged TCR beta genes. On the Illumina HiSeq System, the amplified TCR beta libraries were sequenced as 87-base-pair reads. In the paper's pipeline: In a later analysis, some 80 million unique TCR beta chains were counted across the approximately 640 repertoires, and around 11 million of these chains were shared by at least two donors. Raw reads were error-corrected and collapsed into unique sequences with a nearest-neighbor algorithm that merged closely related sequences to remove PCR and sequencing errors. Alignment of CDR3 sequences to IMGT reference sequences was used to assign V, D and J gene segments. Each retained sequence needed at least a six-nucleotide match to both a V gene segment and a J gene segment. A rearrangement counted as productive if the CDR3 had no stop codons and remained in frame with V and J, and every other rearrangement counted as non-productive. Following IMGT convention, CDR3 was defined as the stretch from the second conserved V-encoded cysteine to the conserved J-encoded phenylalanine. The earlier analysis of a few hundred of the donors excluded any sequence lacking an unambiguous match to a single V gene segment. In an earlier analysis of approximately 590 of the donors, V segments were called functional above 56.7% productive rearrangements and were called segregating when the between-donor standard deviation exceeded 5%. To diagnose cytomegalovirus status from the catalog of TCR beta chain sequences, a statistical classification framework was built. In a later analysis, TCR nucleotide sequences were compared against IMGT/GENE-DB human TR gene sequences so that V and J genes could be assigned. Using the TCRdist pipeline, a later analysis assigned CDR3 sequences along with most-parsimonious VDJ recombination scenarios. In a later analysis, every TCR beta chain was defined by the combination of its CDR3 amino acid sequence and its V-gene family, and reads without a unique V-gene family were dropped. To address suspected cross-contamination and a sequencing artifact, a later analysis removed around 600 highly shared, low-generation-probability nucleotide sequences. For each public chain, a later analysis derived a clonal expansion index from normalized ranks of inferred template counts within each repertoire. A later analysis computed generation probabilities with a VDJ recombination model fitted to out-of-frame rearrangements, and checked the results against IGoR. In a later analysis, TCR-TCR, TCR-HLA and TCR-CMV co-occurrence was scored with hypergeometric tests, and a repertoire-size bias correction was applied to TCR pairs. False discovery rates were estimated in a later analysis by permuting HLA or CMV assignments 20 times. A later analysis grouped co-occurring TCRs with DBSCAN, adding TCRdist sequence similarity when clustering within HLA-allele-positive subsets. Repertoires with fewer than 30,000 or more than 120,000 public chains were left out of co-occurrence clustering, as were about 5 repertoires with anomalous nucleotide sharing. TCRdb mirrors the immuneACCESS table, restricted to in-frame sequences. Some clones are absent from its copies; in checked studies, under half trace to an unresolved V gene, and the reason for the others is unknown. That table supplies the V and J calls and clone size; D and trimming were determined from the DNA. The sample data list just over 70,000 clones, and 74% of these were observed just once. About 10% of the sample is in the top ten clones.

As regards this clone: Its target antigen remains unknown. No much larger clone exists at a distance of one base, and base qualities are not known.

The sequencing sample was made of PBMCs. The chain links TRBV6-4 with TRBJ2-6; TRBD1 is perhaps the D gene, given 5 matching bases. The origin of this receptor is a human donor in good health. The DNA sequence is given as TGTGCCAGCAGTGACGGGGCAGTGACCGGGGCCAACGTCCTGACTTTC. It specifies CASSDGAVTGANVLTF.